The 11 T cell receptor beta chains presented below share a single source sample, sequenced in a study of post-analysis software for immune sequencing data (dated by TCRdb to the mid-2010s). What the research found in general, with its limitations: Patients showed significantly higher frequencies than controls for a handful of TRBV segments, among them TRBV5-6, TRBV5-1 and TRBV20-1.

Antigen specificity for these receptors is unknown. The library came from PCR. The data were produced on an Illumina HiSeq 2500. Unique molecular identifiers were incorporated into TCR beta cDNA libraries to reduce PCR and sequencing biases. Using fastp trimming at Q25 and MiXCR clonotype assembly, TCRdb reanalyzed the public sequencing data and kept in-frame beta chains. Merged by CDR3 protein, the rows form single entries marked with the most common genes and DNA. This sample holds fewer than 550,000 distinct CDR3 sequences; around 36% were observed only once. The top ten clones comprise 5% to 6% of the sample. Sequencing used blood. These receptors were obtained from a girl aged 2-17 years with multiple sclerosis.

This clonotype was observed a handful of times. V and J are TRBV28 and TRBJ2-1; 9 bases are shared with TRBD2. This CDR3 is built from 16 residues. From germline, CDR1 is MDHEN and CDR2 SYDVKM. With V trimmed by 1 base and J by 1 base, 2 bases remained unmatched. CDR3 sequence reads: CASSLFLAGSYNEQFF. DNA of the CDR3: TGTGCCAGCAGTTTATTCCTAGCGGGGTCCTACAATGAGCAGTTCTTC.

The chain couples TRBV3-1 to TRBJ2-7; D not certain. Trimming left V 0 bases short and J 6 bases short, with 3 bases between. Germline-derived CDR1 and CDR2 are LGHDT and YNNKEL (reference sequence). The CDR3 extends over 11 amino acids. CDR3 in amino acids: CASSQETEQYF. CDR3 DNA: TGTGCCAGCAGCCAAGAGACCGAGCAGTACTTC.

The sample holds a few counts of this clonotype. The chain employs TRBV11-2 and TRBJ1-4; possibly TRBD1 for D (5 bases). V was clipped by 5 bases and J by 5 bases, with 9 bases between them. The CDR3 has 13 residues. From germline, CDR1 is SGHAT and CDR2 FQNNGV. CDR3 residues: CASSGGVNEKLFF. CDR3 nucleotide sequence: TGTGCCAGCAGCGGGGGGGTCAATGAAAAACTGTTTTTT. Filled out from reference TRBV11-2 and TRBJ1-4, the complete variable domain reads EAGVAQSPRYKIIEKRQSVAFWCNPISGHATLYWYQQILGQGPKLLIQFQNNGVVDDSQLPKDRFSAERLKGVDSTLKIQPAKLEDSAVYLCASSGGVNEKLFFGSGTQLSVL.

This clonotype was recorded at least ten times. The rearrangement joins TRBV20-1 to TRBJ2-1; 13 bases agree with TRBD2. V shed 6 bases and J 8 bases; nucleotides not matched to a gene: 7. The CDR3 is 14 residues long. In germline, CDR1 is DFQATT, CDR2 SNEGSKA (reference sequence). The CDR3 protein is CSAHGTSGADEQFF. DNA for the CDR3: TGCAGTGCCCACGGGACTAGCGGGGCCGATGAGCAGTTCTTC.

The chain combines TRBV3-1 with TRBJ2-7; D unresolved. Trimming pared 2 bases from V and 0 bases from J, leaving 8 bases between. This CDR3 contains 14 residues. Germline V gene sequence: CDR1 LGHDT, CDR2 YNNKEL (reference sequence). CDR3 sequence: CASSQTAGSYEQYF. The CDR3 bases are TGTGCCAGCAGCCAAACGGCCGGCTCCTACGAGCAGTACTTC.

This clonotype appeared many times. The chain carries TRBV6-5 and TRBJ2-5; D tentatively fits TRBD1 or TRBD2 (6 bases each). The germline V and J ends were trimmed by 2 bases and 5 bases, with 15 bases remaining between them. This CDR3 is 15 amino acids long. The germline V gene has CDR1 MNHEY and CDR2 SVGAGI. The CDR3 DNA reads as TGTGCCAGCAGTTACAGGGGGGATCCGGGGGAGACCCAGTACTTC. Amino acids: CASSYRGDPGETQYF.

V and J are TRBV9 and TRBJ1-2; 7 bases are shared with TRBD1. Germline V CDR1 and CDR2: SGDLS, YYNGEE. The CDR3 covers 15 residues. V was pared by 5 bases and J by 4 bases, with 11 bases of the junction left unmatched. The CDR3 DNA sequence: TGTGCCAGCAGTCCCCCGGGAACAGGGGCCTATGGCTACACCTTC. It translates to CASSPPGTGAYGYTF.

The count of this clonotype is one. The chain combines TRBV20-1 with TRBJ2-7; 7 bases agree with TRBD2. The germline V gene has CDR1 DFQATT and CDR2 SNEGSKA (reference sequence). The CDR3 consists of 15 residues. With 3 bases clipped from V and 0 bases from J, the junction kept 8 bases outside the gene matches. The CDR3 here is CSASHRAGSSYEQYF. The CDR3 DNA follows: TGCAGTGCTAGCCACCGAGCGGGGAGCTCCTACGAGCAGTACTTC.

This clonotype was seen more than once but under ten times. This chain's CDR3 is CAISDYGTGSTDTQYF. The CDR3 DNA sequence: TGTGCCATCAGTGATTATGGGACCGGGAGCACAGATACGCAGTATTTT. The chain uses TRBV10-3 and TRBJ2-3; D might be TRBD1 or TRBD2, each matching 5 bases. Germline V gene lookup returns CDR1 ENHRY and CDR2 SYGVKD. V was clipped by 3 bases and J by 0 bases, with 13 bases between them. The CDR3 runs 16 residues.

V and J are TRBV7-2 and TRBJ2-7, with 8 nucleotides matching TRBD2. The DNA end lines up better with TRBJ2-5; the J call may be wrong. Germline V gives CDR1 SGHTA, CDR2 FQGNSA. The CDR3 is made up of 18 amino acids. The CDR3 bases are TGTGCCAGCAGCTCGACCCCTCCGGTAGCGGGGTTAAAAGAGACCCAGTACTTC. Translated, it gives CASSSTPPVAGLKETQYF.

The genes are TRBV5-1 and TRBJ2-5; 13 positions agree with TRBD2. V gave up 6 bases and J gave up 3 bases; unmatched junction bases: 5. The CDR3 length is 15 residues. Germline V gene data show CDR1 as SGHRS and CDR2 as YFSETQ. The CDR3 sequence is CASKTSGGAEETQYF. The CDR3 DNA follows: TGCGCCAGCAAAACTAGCGGGGGGGCCGAAGAGACCCAGTACTTC.